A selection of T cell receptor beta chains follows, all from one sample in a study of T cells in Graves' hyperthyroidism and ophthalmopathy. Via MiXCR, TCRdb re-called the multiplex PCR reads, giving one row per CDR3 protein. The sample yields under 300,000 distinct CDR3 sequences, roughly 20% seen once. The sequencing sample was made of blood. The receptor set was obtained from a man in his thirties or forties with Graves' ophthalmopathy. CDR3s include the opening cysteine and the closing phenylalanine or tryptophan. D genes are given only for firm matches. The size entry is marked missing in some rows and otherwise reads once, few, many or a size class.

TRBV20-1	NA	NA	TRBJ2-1	TGCAGTGTCCCTGGCCGGGAATACAATGAGCAGTTCTTC	CSVPGREYNEQFF
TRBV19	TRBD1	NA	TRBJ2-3	TGTGCCAGTAGTGCTCACAGGGGTGGGACAGATACGCAGTATTTT	CASSAHRGGTDTQYF
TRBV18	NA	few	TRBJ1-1	TGTGCCAGCTCACCACCGGACCGGCGGGTTTTCTTT	CASSPPDRRVFF
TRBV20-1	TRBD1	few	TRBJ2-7	TGCAGTGCTCCTAAACAGGGGACAGGGTACGAGCAGTACTTC	CSAPKQGTGYEQYF
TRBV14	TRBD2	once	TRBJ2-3	TGTGCCAGCAGCCCCCTAGGGAGGGTCGGGGGCACAGATACGCAGTATTTT	CASSPLGRVGGTDTQYF
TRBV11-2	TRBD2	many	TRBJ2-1	TGTGCCAGCAGCAACAGACTAGCGGGAGATTTAAATGAGCAGTTCTTC	CASSNRLAGDLNEQFF
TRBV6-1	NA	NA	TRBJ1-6	TGTGCCAGCAGAGAAAAAGGGGACCTGGCGCCAGGAGTATCCCTCCACTTT	CASREKGDLAPGVSLHF
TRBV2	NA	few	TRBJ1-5	TGTGCCAGCACCGAAGCGGGGCTGCCCCAGCATTTT	CASTEAGLPQHF
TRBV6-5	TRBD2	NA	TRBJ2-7	TGTGCCAGCAGCTATGTGGGGACTAGCGACGAGCAGTACTTC	CASSYVGTSDEQYF
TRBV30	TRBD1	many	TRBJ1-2	TGTGCCTGGAGTCTTCAGGGGGCGGTAGATGGCTACACCTTC	CAWSLQGAVDGYTF
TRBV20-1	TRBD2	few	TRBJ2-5	TGCAGTGCTAGAGGCGCGGGAGTGGGAGAGACCCAGTACTTC	CSARGAGVGETQYF
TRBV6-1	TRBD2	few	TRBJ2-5	TGTGCCAGCAGCCGCCTAGCGGGGGGGGGTCGAGAGACCCAGTACTTC	CASSRLAGGGRETQYF
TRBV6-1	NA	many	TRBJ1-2	TGTGCCAGCAGCGTAACACTTTCTAACTATGGCTACACCTTC	CASSVTLSNYGYTF
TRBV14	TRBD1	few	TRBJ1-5	TGTGCCAGCAGCCATCACGACAGGGTTGGGCAGCCCCAGCATTTT	CASSHHDRVGQPQHF
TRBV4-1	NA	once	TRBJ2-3	TGCGCCAGCAGCCAAGTGGTTTTGGATACGCAGTATTTT	CASSQVVLDTQYF
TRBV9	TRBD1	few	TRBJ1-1	TGTGCCAGCAGCGTAGTGGGGACAGGGAAACCTGAAGCTTTCTTT	CASSVVGTGKPEAFF
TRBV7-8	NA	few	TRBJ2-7	TGTGCCAGCAGCTTCTCTACAGGTAACTCCTACGAGCAGTACTTC	CASSFSTGNSYEQYF
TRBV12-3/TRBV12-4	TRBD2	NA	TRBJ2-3	TGTGCCAGCAGTTTTTCCGGGACTAGCTTAATCCCCAGCACAGATACGCAGTATTTT	CASSFSGTSLIPSTDTQYF
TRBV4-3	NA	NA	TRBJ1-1	TGCGCCAGCAGGCGAATGCCCTTGAACACTGAAGCTTTCTTT	CASRRMPLNTEAFF
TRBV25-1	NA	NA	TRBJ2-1	TGTGCCAGCAGTGAAACCGACAGGAACTACAATGAGCAGTTCTTC	CASSETDRNYNEQFF
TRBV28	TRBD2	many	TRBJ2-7	TGTGCCAGCAGTCCGATAGCGGGAGGCACCTACGAGCAGTACTTC	CASSPIAGGTYEQYF
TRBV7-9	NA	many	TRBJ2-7	TGTGCCAGCAGCGACCGAACCCCTAACTACGAGCAGTACTTC	CASSDRTPNYEQYF
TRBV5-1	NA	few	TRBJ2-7	TGCGCCAGCAGCTTGTTAGTGTCAACCTACGAGCAGTACTTC	CASSLLVSTYEQYF
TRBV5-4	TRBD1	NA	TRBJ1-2	TGTGCCAGCAGCTTACCCGGGACAGTTGATGGCTACACCTTC	CASSLPGTVDGYTF